These 10 T cell receptor beta chains were all obtained from the same sample, sequenced in a study of blood T cell repertoires in COVID-19. Profiling relied on immunoSEQ multiplex PCR, and the TCRdb table lists in-frame clones only, not all of them. The top ten clones hold about 6.6% of a sample with 100,000 or so clones, 85% to 95% of them seen once. Sequenced material: peripheral blood. Receptor source: a woman in her fifties or sixties with active COVID-19.

The rearrangement joins TRBV19 to TRBJ2-1, with TRBD2 as a possible D gene (6 bases). This CDR3 has 14 amino acids. Germline loops: CDR1 LNHDA, CDR2 SQIVND (reference sequence). Trimming removed 6 bases from V and 4 bases from J, with 13 bases in between. The chain's CDR3 is CASSLGGSYNEQFF. Here the CDR3 DNA reads TGTGCCAGTAGCCTCGGGGGTAGTTACAATGAGCAGTTCTTC.

The J gene is TRBJ2-5, the V gene TRBV24-1; no reliable D call. This CDR3 has 14 residues. The germline V and J ends were trimmed by 3 bases and 4 bases, with 11 bases remaining between them. The germline V gene encodes CDR1 KGHDR and CDR2 SFDVKD. The CDR3 nucleotides are TGTGCCACCAGTGATCCAACTGAAAGAGAGACCCAGTACTTC. Its protein product is CATSDPTERETQYF.

The chain links TRBV28 to TRBJ1-6; D gene unclear. The CDR3 loop spans 14 amino acids. Germline V gene sequence: CDR1 MDHEN, CDR2 SYDVKM. Trimming cost V 3 bases and J 7 bases, with 10 bases left between them. CDR3 sequence (DNA): TGTGCCAGCAGTTTGAGTTCGGGAAATTCACCCCTCCACTTT. This translates into CASSLSSGNSPLHF. Full variable domain (outside the CDR3, taken from reference TRBV28 and TRBJ1-6): DVKVTQSSRYLVKRTGEKVFLECVQDMDHENMFWYRQDPGLGLRLIYFSYDVKMKEKGDIPEGYSVSREKKERFSLILESASTNQTSMYLCASSLSSGNSPLHFGNGTRLTVT.

The chain uses TRBV11-2 and TRBJ1-3, with TRBD1 as a possible D gene (6 bases). V was pared by 3 bases and J by 4 bases, with 13 bases between. The CDR3 extends over 15 amino acids. CDR1 and CDR2 from the germline V gene are SGHAT and FQNNGV. For the CDR3, the DNA is TGTGCCAGCAGCTTTCAGGGACAAATCGGAAACACCATATATTTT. The encoded protein is CASSFQGQIGNTIYF.

V usage is TRBV5-1 and J usage is TRBJ1-1; a weak D match, TRBD1 (6 bases). The length of the CDR3 is 15 residues. Germline CDR1 and CDR2: SGHRS and YFSETQ. Trimming took 4 bases from V and 2 from J, leaving 15 bases between them. The CDR3 sequence: CASSQQQGANTEAFF. In DNA form, the CDR3 reads TGCGCCAGCAGCCAACAACAGGGAGCTAACACTGAAGCTTTCTTT.

This clone has a single count. The rearrangement joins TRBV19 to TRBJ1-4, with D hard to call. The CDR3 length is 16 residues. The germline gives CDR1 LNHDA, CDR2 SQIVND (reference sequence). Trimming took off 5 bases at V and 0 bases at J, with 13 bases between the two ends. The CDR3 bases are TGTGCCAGTAGTCCGACCCGCGGAACAACTAATGAAAAACTGTTTTTT. The encoded protein is CASSPTRGTTNEKLFF.

The chain employs TRBV30 and TRBJ1-1, with a possible D match to TRBD1 (5 bases). This CDR3 has 14 residues. The germline V and J ends were trimmed by 3 bases and 4 bases, with 15 bases remaining between them. In germline, CDR1 is GTSNPN, CDR2 SVGIG (reference sequence). The CDR3 reads CAWRKGRVSTEAFF. The CDR3 DNA follows: TGTGCCTGGAGAAAGGGCAGGGTCTCCACTGAAGCTTTCTTT.

The chain employs TRBV6-2 or TRBV6-3 and TRBJ1-2; the D gene is possibly TRBD1 (6 bases). Per germline, CDR1 MNHEY and CDR2 SVGEGT. The CDR3 runs 15 residues. Trimming shortened V by 2 bases and J by 8 bases, and 18 bases separated the two germline ends. The CDR3 sequence is CASSYAGGRPGGYTF. Here the CDR3 DNA reads TGTGCCAGCAGTTACGCCGGGGGGCGCCCCGGGGGCTACACCTTC.

The gene calls are TRBV28 and TRBJ2-5; a possible D gene is TRBD2 (7 bases). The CDR3 covers 15 residues. Trimming took 7 bases from V and 2 from J, leaving 17 bases between them. In germline, CDR1 is MDHEN, CDR2 SYDVKM. The CDR3, as DNA: TGTGCCAGCAAAACGGGGGGAGGGGGACAAGAGACCCAGTACTTC. It is translated as CASKTGGGGQETQYF.

This clone came up a few times. The gene calls are TRBV19 and TRBJ2-5; TRBD1 matches 9 bases. The CDR3 consists of 20 residues. Trimming cost V 0 bases and J 5 bases; bases outside gene matches: 19. The V gene's germline CDR1 is LNHDA and CDR2 SQIVND (reference sequence). CDR3 sequence reads: CASSIEMKVRRDRVRETQYF. Here the CDR3 DNA reads TGTGCCAGTAGTATAGAAATGAAGGTCCGAAGGGACAGGGTAAGGGAGACCCAGTACTTC.